The clone carrying this T cell receptor (beta chain) occurred a few times. Its target is unknown. The CDR3 end falls 3 residues outside the read, so it is completed with the germline J gene. These data belong to a study of T cell clonality in common variable immunodeficiency. Study conclusions and caveats: Links between repertoire features and CVID complications were heterogeneity-limited. Fewer deletions and N-nucleotide insertions were reportedly seen in common variable immunodeficiency TCR beta sequences. TCRbeta clonality was increased in CVID versus healthy controls. The cause of increased CVID clonality remains unclear without subpopulation sequencing.

Assay: immunoSEQ multiplex PCR; the TCRdb copy retains only in-frame clones and omits some. The sample gives roughly 25,000 clones, none seen only once, and the top ten clones hold approximately 9%. Germline loops: CDR1 SQVTM, CDR2 ANQGSEA. Trimming took 1 base from V and 0 from J, leaving 7 bases between them. The CDR3 runs to 13 residues. Blood came from CVID subjects not ill and not taking immunomodulatory or immunosuppressive medication. The V gene is TRBV29-1, the J gene TRBJ2-7; D gene unclear. Sequencing used peripheral blood mononuclear cells. The sequence was collected from a human donor with common variable immunodeficiency. The DNA read from the CDR3 is TGCAGCGTTGAAGTGTCAGTCTCCTACGAG. Translation: CSVEVSVSYE. In full, the CDR3 reads CSVEVSVSYEQYF.